This record covers a single T cell receptor beta chain. No antigen is known for it. Healthy individuals of Caucasian origin from Russia, aged roughly 6 to 90, served as donors. A second about 7 to 11 cycle PCR used barcoded and J-beta primers. Template switching added a 12-random-nucleotide identifier to every cDNA molecule. TCRdb re-called the 5' RACE reads with MiXCR, one entry per CDR3 protein. The sample includes about 730,000 distinct CDR3 sequences, about 42% of them seen just once. These data belong to a study of blood T cells in healthy people across ages. Overall study findings and caveats: No conclusive comparison of naive versus antigen-experienced cells was possible with unsorted PBMCs. Naive CD4+ cells and diversity were both higher in long-lived donors than in aged donors.

CDR3 length: 14 amino acids. V lost 6 bases, J lost 0 bases, and 12 bases lay in between. CDR1 is SGHRS, CDR2 YFSETQ, per germline. Material: blood. The TCR comes from a woman aged 55-75 years in good health. The chain is built from TRBV5-1 and TRBJ2-5; TRBD2 might be the D (5 bases). CDR3 amino acids: CASIFSGNQETQYF. As DNA, the CDR3 is TGCGCCAGCATCTTCTCCGGGAACCAAGAGACCCAGTACTTC. Based on the CDR3 plus reference TRBV5-1 and TRBJ2-5, the full variable domain is KAGVTQTPRYLIKTRGQQVTLSCSPISGHRSVSWYQQTPGQGLQFLFEYFSETQRNKGNFPGRFSGRQFSNSRSEMNVSTLELGDSALYLCASIFSGNQETQYFGPGTRLLVL.